Sequencing of this T cell receptor (beta chain) was carried out in a study of T-cell memory formation after mild COVID-19. Study-wide context: Largely donor-specific sequence clusters came from two donors. Study-wide points: Researchers could not confirm that second-wave clones peaking on day 37 targeted SARS-CoV-2.

This clonotype has a count of ten or more. Its antigen is not identified. Deletions cut 1 base from V and 4 bases from J, with 9 bases between. Germline loops: CDR1 SGDLS, CDR2 YYNGEE. This CDR3 is 14 amino acids long. TCRdb redid the calling of the 5' RACE reads with MiXCR, one entry per CDR3 protein. This sample has some 30,000 distinct CDR3 sequences, with 7.4% found just once. The sequence came from an adult woman who had mild COVID-19 (a few samples of this study predate the infection). Cell type and time point are not known. The chain links TRBV9 to TRBJ2-1; the D gene is possibly TRBD1 (5 bases). The sequencing input was PBMCs or a T cell subset sorted from them (not recorded which). In DNA form, the CDR3 reads TGTGCCAGCAGCGTACATACAGGATACAATGAGCAGTTCTTC. This codes for CASSVHTGYNEQFF. The whole variable domain, remainder taken from reference TRBV9 and TRBJ2-1, is DSGVTQTPKHLITATGQRVTLRCSPRSGDLSVYWYQQSLDQGLQFLIQYYNGEERAKGNILERFSAQQFPDLHSELNLSSLELGDSALYFCASSVHTGYNEQFFGPGTRLTVL.